The 11 T cell receptor beta chains given below trace back to one sample, sequenced in a study of T cell changes during pregnancy in multiple sclerosis. Produced via immunoSEQ multiplex PCR; TCRdb's table is partial and in-frame only. The table lists 90,000 or so clones, around 93% of them singletons. Sequencing used peripheral blood, obtained before pregnancy. These receptors were taken from a female donor with multiple sclerosis, enrolled in a pregnancy study.

This chain connects TRBV10-1 to TRBJ2-2, with 9 bases aligning to TRBD2. From germline, CDR1 is WNHNN and CDR2 SYGVQD (reference sequence). V was pared by 4 bases and J by 10 bases, with 4 bases of the junction left unmatched. The length of the CDR3 is 13 residues. CDR3 loop: CASSVSGGTELFF. DNA for the CDR3: TGCGCCAGCAGTGTCAGCGGGGGGACGGAGCTGTTTTTT.

V usage is TRBV7-8 and J usage is TRBJ2-7; 10 bases match TRBD2. CDR3 size: 16 residues. Trimming removed 5 bases from V and 6 bases from J; junction bases left unmatched: 13. CDR1 and CDR2 from the germline V gene are SGHVS and FQNEAQ. For the CDR3, the DNA is TGTGCCAGCAGCAAGAGACGGCTAGCGGGAGTCGGCGAGCAGTACTTC. Protein product: CASSKRRLAGVGEQYF. The full variable domain, completed using reference TRBV7-8 and TRBJ2-7, is GAGVSQSPRYKVAKRGQDVALRCDPISGHVSLFWYQQALGQGPEFLTYFQNEAQLDKSGLPSDRFFAERPEGSVSTLKIQRTQQEDSAVYLCASSKRRLAGVGEQYFGPGTRLTVT.

The V and J genes are TRBV4-3 and TRBJ2-1, with D maybe TRBD2 (7 bases). Between the trimmed V and J ends, which lost 1 base and 1 base, there was a span of 11 bases. Per the germline V gene, CDR1 is LGHNA and CDR2 is YSLEER. The CDR3 is 16 residues long. In DNA, the CDR3 is TGCGCCAGCAGCCAAGGGGCGGGGGCATCCTACAATGAGCAGTTCTTC. This gives the protein CASSQGAGASYNEQFF.

The rearrangement links TRBV10-3 to TRBJ1-5; unclear D gene. Trimming removed 7 bases from V and 5 bases from J, with 12 bases in between. There are 13 residues in the CDR3. Germline-derived CDR1 and CDR2 are ENHRY and SYGVKD. The CDR3 coding sequence is TGTGCCATCACTGGGCAGCTTGATCAGCCCCAGCATTTT. It yields the protein CAITGQLDQPQHF.

The rearrangement uses TRBV7-8 and TRBJ1-1; TRBD1 aligns across 7 bases. CDR1 is SGHVS, CDR2 FQNEAQ, per germline. Germline trimming cut 1 base from V and 2 bases from J; bases unmatched to any gene: 7. CDR3 length equals 16 residues. The DNA for the CDR3 is TGTGCCAGCAGCTTAGAATTAGGGACAGTCAACACTGAAGCTTTCTTT. Translating gives CASSLELGTVNTEAFF.

The chain couples TRBV6-1 to TRBJ1-4; tentative D call: TRBD1 (6 bases). With 6 bases removed from V and 7 bases from J, the gap between germline ends came to 15 bases. The CDR3 length is 14 residues. The germline V gene has CDR1 MNHNS and CDR2 SASEGT. The CDR3 DNA reads as TGTGCCAGCAGACCCCAGGGGCTGGGTGAAAAACTGTTTTTT. It specifies CASRPQGLGEKLFF.

The chain couples TRBV5-1 to TRBJ2-2, with TRBD2 as a possible D gene (5 bases). V was cut by 4 bases and J by 5 bases, with 9 bases left in between. This CDR3 region has 13 residues. In germline, CDR1 is SGHRS, CDR2 YFSETQ. The chain's CDR3 is CASSPPGTGELFF. DNA of the CDR3: TGCGCCAGCAGCCCCCCGGGAACCGGGGAGCTGTTTTTT.

The chain links TRBV6-4 to TRBJ2-1, with D perhaps matching TRBD1 (7 bases). The CDR3 runs 15 residues. V was pared by 5 bases and J by 4 bases, with 15 bases between. CDR1 is MRHNA and CDR2 is SNTAGT in the germline V gene. CDR3 region: CASSPTGRRYNEQFF. The CDR3 DNA is TGTGCCAGCAGTCCGACAGGGAGGCGGTACAATGAGCAGTTCTTC.

The V call is TRBV6-5, the J call TRBJ1-4; 7 nucleotides agree with TRBD1. Germline lookup yields CDR1 MNHEY and CDR2 SVGAGI. CDR3 length: 15 residues. Germline trimming cut 5 bases from V and 7 bases from J; bases unmatched to any gene: 10. The CDR3, as DNA: TGTGCCAGCAGTATATCGCAGGGGGTCGGTGAAAAACTGTTTTTT. It translates to CASSISQGVGEKLFF.

CDR3 loop: CAISEDRANGYTF. Written as DNA, the CDR3 is TGTGCCATCAGCGAGGACAGGGCGAATGGCTACACCTTC. V usage is TRBV10-3 and J usage is TRBJ1-2; 8 nucleotides align to TRBD1. The CDR3 has 13 residues. Germline CDR1 is ENHRY and CDR2 is SYGVKD. The V segment lost 6 bases and the J segment 6 bases; nucleotides outside the gene matches: 6.

The genes are TRBV19 and TRBJ2-2, with a possible D match to TRBD2 (5 bases). CDR1 is LNHDA, CDR2 SQIVND, per germline (reference sequence). The CDR3 is made up of 15 amino acids. The V and J ends lost 5 bases and 6 bases respectively, with 16 bases between them. The CDR3 is CASSRRQMSAGELFF. In nucleotides, the CDR3 is TGTGCCAGTAGTCGGAGGCAGATGAGCGCCGGGGAGCTGTTTTTT.